There are a few counts of the clone carrying this T cell receptor beta chain. This CDR3 region has 14 residues. Germline loops: CDR1 SNHLY, CDR2 FYNNEI. The V end was cut by 8 bases, the J end by 0 bases, with 13 bases between. The sample belongs to a study of T-cell reconstitution after alpha-beta-depleted transplantation in children. As it was prepared, the TCRbeta library received unique molecular identifiers. TCRdb recomputed calls from the PCR reads with MiXCR, one row per CDR3 protein. Here the sample spans roughly 300,000 distinct CDR3 sequences, about a tenth being singletons. The material was PBMCs from the stem cell graft donor, obtained from the stem cell graft. The TCR sequence derives from a human donor who donated a stem cell graft to a child with acute lymphoblastic leukemia. The chain uses TRBV2 and TRBJ1-2; D is unresolved. The CDR3 loop reads CASAHRDSNYGYTF. The CDR3 DNA sequence: TGTGCCAGCGCCCATCGAGACTCTAACTATGGCTACACCTTC.